The 8 T cell receptor beta chains in this list originate from one sample, sequenced in a study of blood T cell repertoires in COVID-19 (dated by TCRdb to 2018 to 2020). The library was generated by the immunoSEQ multiplex PCR assay. TCRdb's version of the immuneACCESS table is confined to in-frame rearrangements and falls short of the full clone set. An unresolved V gene accounts for under half of the shortfall where checked; the remainder is of unknown origin. The sample has about 350,000 clones on record, about 92% of them singletons. Just under 4% of the sample is taken by the ten largest. The specimen sequenced was peripheral blood. Receptors originate from an older woman with COVID-19, enrolled during active disease.

The chain links TRBV7-2 to TRBJ1-2, with D tentatively TRBD1 (5 bases). Trimming removed 6 bases at V and 3 bases at J, with 23 bases between. CDR3 size: 17 residues. Germline values: CDR1 SGHTA, CDR2 FQGNSA. CDR3 bases: TGTGCCAGCAGTCTTCTGAACAAGGGGCGGCTCGACTATGGCTACACCTTC. It specifies CASSLLNKGRLDYGYTF.

A remark on this clone: Other DNA sequences in the same sample also yield this CDR3. The V and J genes are TRBV5-1 and TRBJ1-5; D remains unclear. Trimming stripped 0 bases from V and 0 bases from J, with 7 bases between. The CDR3 has 15 amino acids. Per the germline V gene, CDR1 is SGHRS and CDR2 is YFSETQ. The DNA for the CDR3 is TGCGCCAGCAGCTTGGGCGGAGATAGCAATCAGCCCCAGCATTTT. It yields the protein CASSLGGDSNQPQHF.

The rearrangement links TRBV19 to TRBJ1-5, with TRBD1 matching over 7 bases. CDR1 LNHDA and CDR2 SQIVND come from the germline V gene (reference sequence). The CDR3 length is 16 residues. Trimming took 5 bases from V and 0 from J; bases not matched to a gene: 7. CDR3 nucleotides: TGTGCCAGTAGTGAGGCAGGGGGTAATAGCAATCAGCCCCAGCATTTT. Protein product: CASSEAGGNSNQPQHF. Drawing the rest from reference TRBV19 and TRBJ1-5, the complete variable domain is DGGITQSPKYLFRKEGQNVTLSCEQNLNHDAMYWYRQDPGQGLRLIYYSQIVNDFQKGDIAEGYSVSREKKESFPLTVTSAQKNPTAFYLCASSEAGGNSNQPQHFGDGTRLSIL.

The chain links TRBV4-1 to TRBJ1-5, with D unresolved. Trimming pared 3 bases from V and 4 bases from J, leaving 16 bases between. The CDR3 runs to 16 residues. Per germline, CDR1 MGHRA and CDR2 YSYEKL. The CDR3 spells CASSHYLAVDNQPQHF. CDR3 coding DNA: TGCGCCAGCAGCCATTATTTGGCCGTTGATAATCAGCCCCAGCATTTT.

This sequence joins TRBV7-9 and TRBJ2-1; perhaps TRBD2 as D (6 bases). Trimming pared 9 bases from V and 1 base from J, leaving 16 bases between. This CDR3 contains 15 residues. Germline values: CDR1 SEHNR, CDR2 FQNEAQ (reference sequence). CDR3 in DNA: TGTGCCAGTACCCGGGGGACCAGGTCCTACAATGAGCAGTTCTTC. Translation: CASTRGTRSYNEQFF.

The V gene is TRBV2, the J gene TRBJ1-2; D not certain. The CDR3 has 13 amino acids. Trimming removed 3 bases from V and 3 bases from J, with 8 bases in between. CDR1 is SNHLY, CDR2 FYNNEI, per germline. CDR3 in amino acids: CASSDRGYYGYTF. Here the CDR3 DNA reads TGTGCCAGCAGTGATAGAGGGTACTATGGCTACACCTTC.

Regarding this clone: Distinct nucleotide sequences in the sample also encode this CDR3. The chain recombines TRBV18 with TRBJ2-5; no firm D call. Germline CDR1 is KGHSH and CDR2 is LQKENI. This CDR3 spans 11 amino acids. The V and J ends lost 3 bases and 4 bases respectively, with 3 bases between them. CDR3 bases: TGTGCCAGCTCACCCTCAGAGACCCAGTACTTC. Residues: CASSPSETQYF.

The chain is built from TRBV3-1 (or the pseudogene TRBV3-2) and TRBJ1-1; tentatively, D is TRBD1 (5 bases). V shed 4 bases and J shed 4 bases, with 13 bases lying between them. The CDR3 is made up of 14 amino acids. Germline CDR1 is LGHDT and CDR2 is YNNKEL (reference sequence). CDR3 nucleotides: TGTGCCAGCAGCCGAGGAGGGGTACTCACTGAAGCTTTCTTT. Amino acids: CASSRGGVLTEAFF.